This T cell receptor (beta chain) was captured in a study of cytomegalovirus exposure and HLA in healthy donors. Overall study context: A data release that came early held roughly 80 million unique TCRs from HLA-typed donors.

In the PCR, 60 Vbeta and 13 Jbeta primers were used. TCRdb keeps only in-frame clones here, not all; method: immunoSEQ multiplex PCR. The sample consists of about 190,000 clones, 65% to 85% of them appearing once. General study results and limits: The dataset shows that most TCR sequences were rare, while some public TCRs occurred in many donors. Productive rates of about 87% or about 30% were seen for most TCR beta V segments in an earlier analysis.

CDR1 and CDR2 from the germline V gene are SGHTA and FQGNSA. The CDR3 is 15 amino acids. Deletions cut 1 base from V and 3 bases from J, with 10 bases between. About this clone: Antigen: not known.

The rearrangement uses TRBV7-2 and TRBJ1-5; D remains ambiguous. The sample consisted of PBMCs. The source is a male donor in good health and CMV-seronegative. The CDR3 region is CASSLGERNNQPQHF. The CDR3, as DNA: TGTGCCAGCAGCTTAGGGGAGAGGAACAATCAGCCCCAGCATTTT.